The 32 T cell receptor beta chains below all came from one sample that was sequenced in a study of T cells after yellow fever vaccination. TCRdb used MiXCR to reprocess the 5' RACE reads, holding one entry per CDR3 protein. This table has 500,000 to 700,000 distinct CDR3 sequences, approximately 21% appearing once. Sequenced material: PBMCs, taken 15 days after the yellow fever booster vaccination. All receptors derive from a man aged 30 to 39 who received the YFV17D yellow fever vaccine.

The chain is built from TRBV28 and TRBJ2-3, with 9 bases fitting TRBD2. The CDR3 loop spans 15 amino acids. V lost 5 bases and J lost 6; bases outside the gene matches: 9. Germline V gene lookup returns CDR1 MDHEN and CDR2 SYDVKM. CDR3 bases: TGTGCCAGCAGTCCGTGGACTAGCGTCGGGGATACGCAGTATTTT. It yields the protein CASSPWTSVGDTQYF.

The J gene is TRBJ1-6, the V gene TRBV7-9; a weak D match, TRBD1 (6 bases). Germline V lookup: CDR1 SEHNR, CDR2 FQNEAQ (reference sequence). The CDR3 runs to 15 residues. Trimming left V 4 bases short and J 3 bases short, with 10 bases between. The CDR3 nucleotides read TGTGCCAGCAGCTCCCCAGGGGACTATAATTCACCCCTCCACTTT. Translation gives CASSSPGDYNSPLHF.

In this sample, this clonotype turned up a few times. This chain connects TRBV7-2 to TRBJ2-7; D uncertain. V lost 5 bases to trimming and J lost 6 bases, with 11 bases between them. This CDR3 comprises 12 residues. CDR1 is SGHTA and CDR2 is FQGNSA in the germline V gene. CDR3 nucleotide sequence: TGTGCCAGCAGCCGAGATCCCTTCGAGCAGTACTTC. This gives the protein CASSRDPFEQYF.

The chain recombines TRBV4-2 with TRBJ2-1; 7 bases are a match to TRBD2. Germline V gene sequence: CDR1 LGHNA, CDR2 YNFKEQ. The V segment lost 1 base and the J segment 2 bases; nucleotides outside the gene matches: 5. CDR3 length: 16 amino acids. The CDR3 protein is CASSQVPSGAYNEQFF. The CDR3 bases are TGTGCCAGCAGCCAAGTGCCCAGCGGGGCCTACAATGAGCAGTTCTTC.

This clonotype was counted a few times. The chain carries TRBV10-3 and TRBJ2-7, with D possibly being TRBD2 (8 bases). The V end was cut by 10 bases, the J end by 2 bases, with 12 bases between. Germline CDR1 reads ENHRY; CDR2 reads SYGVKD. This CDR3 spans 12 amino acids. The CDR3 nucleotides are TGTGCCACGGGGGGGACAGCCTACGAGCAGTACTTC. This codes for CATGGTAYEQYF.

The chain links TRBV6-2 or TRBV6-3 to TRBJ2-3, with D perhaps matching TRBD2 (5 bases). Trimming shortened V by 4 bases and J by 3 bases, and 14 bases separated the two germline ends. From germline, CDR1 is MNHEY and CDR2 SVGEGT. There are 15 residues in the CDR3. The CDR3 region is CASSSGLDGTDTQYF. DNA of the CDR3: TGTGCCAGCAGTTCGGGATTGGACGGGACAGATACGCAGTATTTT.

CDR3 loop: CASSQDVAGEGHTQYF. The DNA for the CDR3 is TGTGCCAGCAGCCAAGATGTAGCGGGAGAAGGTCATACGCAGTATTTT. This chain joins TRBV3-1 and TRBJ2-3, with 9 bases identical to TRBD2. Germline CDR1 and CDR2: LGHDT and YNNKEL (reference sequence). Germline trimming cut 0 bases from V and 7 bases from J; bases unmatched to any gene: 8. This CDR3 has 16 residues.

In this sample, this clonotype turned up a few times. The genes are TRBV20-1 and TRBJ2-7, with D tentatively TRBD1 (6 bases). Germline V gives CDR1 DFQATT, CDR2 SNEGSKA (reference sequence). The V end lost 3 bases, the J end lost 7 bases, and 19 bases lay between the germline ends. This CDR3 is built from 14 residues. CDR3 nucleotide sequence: TGCAGTGCTAGTGCCAGGGGAACCTACGAAGAGCAGTACTTC. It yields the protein CSASARGTYEEQYF.

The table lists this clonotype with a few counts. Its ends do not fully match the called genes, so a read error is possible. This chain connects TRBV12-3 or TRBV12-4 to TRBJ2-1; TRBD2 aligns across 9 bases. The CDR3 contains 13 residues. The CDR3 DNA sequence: TGTGCCAGCAGCTCTCCCCTAGCGGGATACACGGTCTTC. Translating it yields CASSSPLAGYTVF.

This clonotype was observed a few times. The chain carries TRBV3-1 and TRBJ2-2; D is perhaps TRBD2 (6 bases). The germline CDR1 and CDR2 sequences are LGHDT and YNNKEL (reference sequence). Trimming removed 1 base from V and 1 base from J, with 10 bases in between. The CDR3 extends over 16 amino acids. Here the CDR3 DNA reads TGTGCCAGCAGCCAAGTTGTTAGCGGGAACACCGGGGAGCTGTTTTTT. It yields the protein CASSQVVSGNTGELFF.

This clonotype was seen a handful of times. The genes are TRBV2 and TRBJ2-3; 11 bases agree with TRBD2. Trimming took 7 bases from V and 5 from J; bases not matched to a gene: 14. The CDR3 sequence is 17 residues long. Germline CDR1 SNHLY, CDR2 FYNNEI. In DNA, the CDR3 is TGTGCCAGCATTGGCGGGACTAGCGGCCCAGCCAAAGATACGCAGTATTTT. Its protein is CASIGGTSGPAKDTQYF.

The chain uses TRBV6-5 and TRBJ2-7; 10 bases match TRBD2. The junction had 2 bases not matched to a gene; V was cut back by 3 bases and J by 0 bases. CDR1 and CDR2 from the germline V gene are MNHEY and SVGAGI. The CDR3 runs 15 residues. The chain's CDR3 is CASSYLAGASYEQYF. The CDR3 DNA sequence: TGTGCCAGCAGTTATCTAGCGGGAGCCTCCTACGAGCAGTACTTC.

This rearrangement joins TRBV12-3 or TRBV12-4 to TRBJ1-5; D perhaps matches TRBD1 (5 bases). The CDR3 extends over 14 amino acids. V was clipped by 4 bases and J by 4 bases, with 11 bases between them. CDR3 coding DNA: TGTGCCAGCAGTTATCAAGGGGAAAATCAGCCCCAGCATTTT. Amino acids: CASSYQGENQPQHF.

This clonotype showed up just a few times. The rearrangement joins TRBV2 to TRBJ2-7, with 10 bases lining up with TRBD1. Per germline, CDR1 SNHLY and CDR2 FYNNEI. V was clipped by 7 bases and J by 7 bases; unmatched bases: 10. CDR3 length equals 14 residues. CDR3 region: CASTGADRGSEQYF. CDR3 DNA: TGTGCCAGCACTGGAGCGGACAGGGGGAGTGAGCAGTACTTC.

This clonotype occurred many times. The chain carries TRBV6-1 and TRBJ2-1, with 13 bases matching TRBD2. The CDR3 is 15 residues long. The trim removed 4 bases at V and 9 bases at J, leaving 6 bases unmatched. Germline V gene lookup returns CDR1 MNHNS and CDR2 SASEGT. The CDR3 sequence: CASSGLAGGGGEQFF. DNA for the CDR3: TGTGCCAGCAGTGGACTAGCGGGAGGAGGAGGTGAGCAGTTCTTC.

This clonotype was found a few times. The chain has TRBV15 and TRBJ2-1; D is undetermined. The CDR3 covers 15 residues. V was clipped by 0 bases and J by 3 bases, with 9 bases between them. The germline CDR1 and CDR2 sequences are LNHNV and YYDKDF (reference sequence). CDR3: CATSREMVYYNEQFF. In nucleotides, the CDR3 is TGTGCCACCAGCAGAGAAATGGTTTACTACAATGAGCAGTTCTTC.

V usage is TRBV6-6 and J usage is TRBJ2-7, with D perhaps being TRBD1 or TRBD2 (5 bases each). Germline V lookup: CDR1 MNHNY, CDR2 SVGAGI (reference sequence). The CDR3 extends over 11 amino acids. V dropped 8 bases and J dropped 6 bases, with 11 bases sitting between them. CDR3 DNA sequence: TGTGCCAGCGGGACCGGGTTCGAGCAGTACTTC. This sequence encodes CASGTGFEQYF.

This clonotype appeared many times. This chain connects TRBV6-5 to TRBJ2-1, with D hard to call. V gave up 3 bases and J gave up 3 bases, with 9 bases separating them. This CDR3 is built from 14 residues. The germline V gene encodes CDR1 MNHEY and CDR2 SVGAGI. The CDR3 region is CASSYGGSYNEQFF. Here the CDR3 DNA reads TGTGCCAGCAGTTATGGCGGCAGCTACAATGAGCAGTTCTTC.

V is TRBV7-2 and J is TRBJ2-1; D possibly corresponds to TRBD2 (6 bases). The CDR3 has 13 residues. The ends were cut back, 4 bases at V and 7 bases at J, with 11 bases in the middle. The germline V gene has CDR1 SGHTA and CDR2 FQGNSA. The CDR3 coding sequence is TGTGCCAGCAGCTCCAGGCGGGAAAATGAGCAGTTCTTC. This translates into CASSSRRENEQFF.

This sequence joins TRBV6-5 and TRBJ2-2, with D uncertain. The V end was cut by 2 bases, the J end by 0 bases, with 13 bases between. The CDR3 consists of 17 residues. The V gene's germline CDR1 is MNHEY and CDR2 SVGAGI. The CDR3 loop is CASSYPSLGSNTGELFF. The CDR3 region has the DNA TGTGCCAGCAGTTACCCCTCCCTAGGGTCGAACACCGGGGAGCTGTTTTTT.

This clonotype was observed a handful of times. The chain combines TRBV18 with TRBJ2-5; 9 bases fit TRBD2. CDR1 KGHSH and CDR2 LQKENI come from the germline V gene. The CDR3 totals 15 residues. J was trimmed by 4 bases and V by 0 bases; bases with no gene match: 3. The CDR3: CASSPPSGSGETQYF. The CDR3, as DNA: TGTGCCAGCTCACCACCTAGCGGGAGCGGAGAGACCCAGTACTTC.

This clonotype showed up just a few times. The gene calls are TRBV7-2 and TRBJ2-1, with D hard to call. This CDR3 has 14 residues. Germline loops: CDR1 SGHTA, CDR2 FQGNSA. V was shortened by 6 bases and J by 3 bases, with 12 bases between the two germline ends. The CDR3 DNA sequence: TGTGCCAGCAGATCCGACGTCAGCTACAATGAGCAGTTCTTC. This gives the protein CASRSDVSYNEQFF.

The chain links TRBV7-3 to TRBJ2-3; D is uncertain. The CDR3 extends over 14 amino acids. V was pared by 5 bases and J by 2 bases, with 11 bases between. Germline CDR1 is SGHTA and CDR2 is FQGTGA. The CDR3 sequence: CASSLAAHTDTQYF. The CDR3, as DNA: TGTGCCAGCAGCCTGGCGGCCCACACAGATACGCAGTATTTT.

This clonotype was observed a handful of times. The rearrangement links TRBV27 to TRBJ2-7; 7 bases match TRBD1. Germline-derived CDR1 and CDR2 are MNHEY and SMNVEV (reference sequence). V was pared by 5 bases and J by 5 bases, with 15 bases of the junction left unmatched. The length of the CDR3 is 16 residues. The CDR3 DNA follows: TGTGCCAGCAGTATGACAGGGTCTCCGGAGTTTAACGAGCAGTACTTC. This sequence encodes CASSMTGSPEFNEQYF.

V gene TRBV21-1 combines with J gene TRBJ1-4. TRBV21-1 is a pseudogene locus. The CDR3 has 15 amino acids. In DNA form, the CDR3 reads TGTGCCAGCAGCAGCCAGAAGGCAACTAATGAAAAACTGTTTTTT. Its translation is CASSSQKATNEKLFF.

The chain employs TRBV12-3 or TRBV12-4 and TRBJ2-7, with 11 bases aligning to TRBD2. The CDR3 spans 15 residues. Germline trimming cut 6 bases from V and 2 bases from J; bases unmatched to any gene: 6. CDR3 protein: CASRASGRIAYEQYF. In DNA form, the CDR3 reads TGTGCCAGCAGAGCTAGCGGGAGGATCGCCTACGAGCAGTACTTC.

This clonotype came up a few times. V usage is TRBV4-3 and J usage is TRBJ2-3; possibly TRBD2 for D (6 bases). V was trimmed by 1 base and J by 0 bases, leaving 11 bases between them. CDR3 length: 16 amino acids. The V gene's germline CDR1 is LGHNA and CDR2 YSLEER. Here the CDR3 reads CASSQGASVSTDTQYF. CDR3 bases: TGCGCCAGCAGCCAAGGGGCTAGCGTTAGCACAGATACGCAGTATTTT.

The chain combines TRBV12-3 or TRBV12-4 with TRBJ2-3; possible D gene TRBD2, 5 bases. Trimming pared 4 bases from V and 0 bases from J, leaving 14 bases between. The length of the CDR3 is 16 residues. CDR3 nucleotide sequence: TGTGCCAGCAGTTCCCTTGCGGGCCCCAGCACAGATACGCAGTATTTT. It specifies CASSSLAGPSTDTQYF.

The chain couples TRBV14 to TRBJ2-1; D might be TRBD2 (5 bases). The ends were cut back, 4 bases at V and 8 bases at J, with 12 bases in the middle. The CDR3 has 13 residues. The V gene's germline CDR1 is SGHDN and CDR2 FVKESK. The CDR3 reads CASSPYARDEQFF. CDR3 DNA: TGTGCCAGCAGCCCCTACGCGAGGGATGAGCAGTTCTTC.

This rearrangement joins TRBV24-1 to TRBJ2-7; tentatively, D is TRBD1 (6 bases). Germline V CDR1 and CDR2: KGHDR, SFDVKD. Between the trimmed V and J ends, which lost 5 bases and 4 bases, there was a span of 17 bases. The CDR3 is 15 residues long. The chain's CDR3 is CATSGNRDTNYEQYF. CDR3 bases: TGTGCCACCAGTGGTAACCGGGACACTAATTACGAGCAGTACTTC.

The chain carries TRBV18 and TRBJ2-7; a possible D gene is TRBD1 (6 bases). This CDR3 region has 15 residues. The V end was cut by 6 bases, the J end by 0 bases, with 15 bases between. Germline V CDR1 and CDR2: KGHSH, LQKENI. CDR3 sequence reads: CASSPSRQVSYEQYF. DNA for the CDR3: TGTGCCAGCTCCCCTAGTCGACAGGTCTCCTACGAGCAGTACTTC.

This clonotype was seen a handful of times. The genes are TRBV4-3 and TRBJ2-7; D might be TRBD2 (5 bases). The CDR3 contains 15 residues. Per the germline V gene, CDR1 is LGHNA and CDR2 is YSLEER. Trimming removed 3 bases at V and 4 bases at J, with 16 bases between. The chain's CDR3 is CASSQDASRGYEQYF. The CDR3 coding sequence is TGCGCCAGCAGCCAGGACGCTAGCCGGGGTTACGAGCAGTACTTC.